One and the same sample provided the 16 T cell receptor beta chains below, sequenced in a study of graft-versus-host responses after intestinal transplantation. Using immunoSEQ multiplex PCR, the repertoire was profiled, and TCRdb retains in-frame clones only, with some absent. The sample yields roughly 45,000 clones, about 95% seen once. The specimen comprised PBMCs, sampled approximately 350 days after intestinal transplant. The receptors here all came from a human patient who received an intestinal transplant, so some T cells may come from the graft donor.

The rearrangement joins TRBV30 to TRBJ1-2; perhaps TRBD1 as D (6 bases). The V end was cut by 8 bases, the J end by 0 bases, with 13 bases between. CDR3 length: 13 residues. The germline V gene has CDR1 GTSNPN and CDR2 SVGIG (reference sequence). Here the CDR3 DNA reads TGTGCCCGGACCCGGACAGCTAACTATGGCTACACCTTC. Translated, it gives CARTRTANYGYTF. Full variable domain (missing parts from reference TRBV30 and TRBJ1-2): SQTIHQWPATLVQPVGSPLSLECTVEGTSNPNLYWYRQAAGRGLQLLFYSVGIGQISSEVPQNLSASRPQDRQFILSSKKLLLSDSGFYLCARTRTANYGYTFGSGTRLTVV.

V and J are TRBV6-5 and TRBJ1-5, with D possibly TRBD1 on 6 matching bases. The CDR3 totals 13 residues. Trimming left V 6 bases short and J 6 bases short, with 12 bases between. Germline-derived CDR1 and CDR2 are MNHEY and SVGAGI. CDR3 sequence (DNA): TGTGCCAGCAGGGAAGGGGGACCTCAGCCCCAGCATTTT. Protein: CASREGGPQPQHF.

The chain recombines TRBV11-3 with TRBJ1-1; TRBD1 matches 7 bases. J was trimmed by 6 bases and V by 1 base; bases with no gene match: 2. Looked up from germline, CDR1 is SGHNT and CDR2 is YENEEA. This CDR3 region has 13 residues. Written as DNA, the CDR3 is TGTGCCAGCAGCTTAGCCCAGGGGGCTGAAGCTTTCTTT. Translation gives CASSLAQGAEAFF.

The CDR3 loop is CASGEIRDRNEKLFF. The CDR3 DNA sequence: TGTGCCAGCGGCGAAATCCGGGACAGGAATGAAAAACTGTTTTTT. The chain has TRBV7-9 and TRBJ1-4, with TRBD1 matching over 8 bases. V was pared by 8 bases and J by 5 bases, with 10 bases of the junction left unmatched. From germline, CDR1 is SEHNR and CDR2 FQNEAQ (reference sequence). The CDR3 contains 15 residues.

This clone was seen a single time. The chain combines TRBV11-1 with TRBJ2-1, with D perhaps TRBD1 or TRBD2 (5 bases each). The CDR3 runs to 14 residues. The germline CDR1 and CDR2 sequences are SGHAT and FQDESV (reference sequence). Trimming left V 1 base short and J 5 bases short, with 9 bases between. The CDR3 protein is CASSLDWGNNEQFF. The CDR3 region has the DNA TGTGCCAGCAGCTTAGACTGGGGGAACAATGAGCAGTTCTTC.

There are a few counts of this clone. The chain recombines TRBV5-4 with TRBJ2-1; D possibly corresponds to TRBD1 (5 bases). Germline CDR1 and CDR2: SGHNT and YYREEE (reference sequence). The V gene lost 2 bases and the J gene lost 5 bases, with 8 bases spanning the gap. The CDR3 contains 13 residues. CDR3 residues: CASSLGENNEQFF. The CDR3 DNA follows: TGTGCCAGCAGCTTAGGGGAAAACAATGAGCAGTTCTTC.

The genes are TRBV6-5 and TRBJ1-2; D is ambiguous. The ends were cut back, 0 bases at V and 0 bases at J, with 11 bases in the middle. The CDR3 is 16 residues long. Germline V gene sequence: CDR1 MNHEY, CDR2 SVGAGI. CDR3: CASSYSLMGANYGYTF. The DNA for the CDR3 is TGTGCCAGCAGTTACTCCTTAATGGGAGCTAACTATGGCTACACCTTC.

This CDR3 reads CASSEGLNQPQHF. The CDR3 coding sequence is TGCGCCAGCAGTGAGGGGCTCAATCAGCCCCAGCATTTT. The chain couples TRBV10-1 to TRBJ1-5, with unresolved D. V gave up 2 bases and J gave up 3 bases, with 5 bases separating them. This CDR3 comprises 13 residues. Germline values: CDR1 WNHNN, CDR2 SYGVQD (reference sequence).

This chain connects TRBV10-3 to TRBJ2-6, with D perhaps being TRBD1 or TRBD2 (5 bases each). This CDR3 is 14 amino acids long. CDR1 and CDR2 from the germline V gene are ENHRY and SYGVKD. V was clipped by 8 bases and J by 2 bases, with 10 bases between them. CDR3 in amino acids: CAIGGVTGANVLTF. In DNA, the CDR3 is TGTGCCATCGGGGGAGTGACTGGGGCCAACGTCCTGACTTTC.

This clone was picked up one time. The rearrangement links TRBV5-1 to TRBJ2-5; D gene ambiguous. The germline V and J ends were trimmed by 5 bases and 4 bases, with 18 bases remaining between them. CDR1 is SGHRS, CDR2 YFSETQ, per germline. CDR3 size: 15 residues. CDR3 sequence reads: CASSYERANPETQYF. CDR3 bases: TGCGCCAGCAGTTACGAGCGAGCGAACCCAGAGACCCAGTACTTC.

Only one count was recorded for this clone. The DNA is left out, because the CDR3 cannot be placed on it with certainty; the CDR3 is given as TCRdb lists it. The chain couples TRBV27 to TRBJ2-7; TRBD1 reflects the table's D call only, with no check against the DNA. The germline CDR1 and CDR2 sequences are MNHEY and SMNVEV (reference sequence). The CDR3 is 15 residues long, counting both termini. The chain's CDR3 is CASSLSVWGQGSNPF.

V is TRBV7-3 and J is TRBJ2-2; TRBD2 aligns across 12 bases. The ends lost 5 bases at V and 6 bases at J; junction bases unmatched: 10. The CDR3 is 17 residues long. CDR1 and CDR2 (germline): SGHTA, FQGTGA. Here the CDR3 reads CASSPQATSGSAGELFF. The CDR3 DNA reads as TGTGCCAGCAGCCCCCAGGCGACTAGCGGGAGCGCCGGGGAGCTGTTTTTT.

V usage is TRBV5-1 and J usage is TRBJ1-1; D is possibly TRBD1 (5 bases). The CDR3 runs 14 residues. Germline V gene data show CDR1 as SGHRS and CDR2 as YFSETQ. Trimming left V 0 bases short and J 6 bases short, with 12 bases between. The CDR3 loop is CASSLVGRSAEAFF. The CDR3 nucleotides read TGCGCCAGCAGCTTGGTGGGACGAAGCGCTGAAGCTTTCTTT.

The table lists this clone with a count of one. The V and J genes are TRBV6-1 and TRBJ1-2; weak D call: TRBD1 (5 bases). The CDR3 loop spans 14 amino acids. CDR1 is MNHNS and CDR2 is SASEGT in the germline V gene. Trimming left V 6 bases short and J 6 bases short, with 17 bases between. In nucleotides, the CDR3 is TGTGCCAGCAGCCCTACCCCCCCACAGGATGGCTACACCTTC. Amino acid sequence: CASSPTPPQDGYTF.

The genes are TRBV11-2 and TRBJ2-1, with D unresolved. The length of the CDR3 is 15 residues. In germline, CDR1 is SGHAT, CDR2 FQNNGV. Trimming stripped 2 bases from V and 0 bases from J, with 8 bases between. CDR3 nucleotides: TGTGCCAGCAGCTTAAGCCCGGTCTCCTACAATGAGCAGTTCTTC. This translates into CASSLSPVSYNEQFF.

The chain links TRBV6-5 to TRBJ2-1; TRBD2 matches 8 bases. V was clipped by 0 bases and J by 6 bases; unmatched bases: 7. Germline-derived CDR1 and CDR2 are MNHEY and SVGAGI. This CDR3 has 16 residues. Here the CDR3 reads CASSYSAGGLSNEQFF. The CDR3 DNA follows: TGTGCCAGCAGTTACTCGGCGGGGGGCCTTTCCAATGAGCAGTTCTTC.